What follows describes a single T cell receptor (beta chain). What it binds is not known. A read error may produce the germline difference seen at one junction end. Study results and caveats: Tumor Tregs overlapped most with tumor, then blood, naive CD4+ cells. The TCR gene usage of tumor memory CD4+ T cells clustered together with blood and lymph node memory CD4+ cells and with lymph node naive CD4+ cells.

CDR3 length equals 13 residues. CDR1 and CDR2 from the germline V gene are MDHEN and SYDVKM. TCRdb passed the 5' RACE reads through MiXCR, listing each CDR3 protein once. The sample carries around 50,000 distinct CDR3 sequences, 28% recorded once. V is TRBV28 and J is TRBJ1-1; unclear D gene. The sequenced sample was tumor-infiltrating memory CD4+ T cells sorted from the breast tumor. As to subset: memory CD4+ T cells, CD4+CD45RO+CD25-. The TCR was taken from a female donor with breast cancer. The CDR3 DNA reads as TGTGCCAGCAGTTCTTTACACCGTTCTCGGTTGCTCTTT. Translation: CASSSLHRSRLLF.